The entry below describes one T cell receptor (beta chain). The source of the sample is a study of T cell changes during pregnancy in multiple sclerosis. The method was immunoSEQ multiplex PCR; TCRdb's version includes in-frame clones alone and lacks a portion of them. The data hold some 60,000 clones, with around 90% observed a single time. This TCR came from a female donor in good health, enrolled as a control in a pregnancy study. Sequencing was performed on peripheral blood, taken in the third trimester of pregnancy.

The CDR3 reads CASARLAGGNEQFF. As DNA, the CDR3 is TGCGCCAGCGCGCGACTAGCGGGAGGGAATGAGCAGTTCTTC. The genes are TRBV5-1 and TRBJ2-1; 14 nucleotides line up with TRBD2. The CDR3 runs 14 residues. From germline, CDR1 is SGHRS and CDR2 YFSETQ. V trimming: 7 bases; J trimming: 7 bases; junction bases outside the gene matches: 4. The variable domain in full, with the rest retrieved from reference TRBV5-1 and TRBJ2-1, is KAGVTQTPRYLIKTRGQQVTLSCSPISGHRSVSWYQQTPGQGLQFLFEYFSETQRNKGNFPGRFSGRQFSNSRSEMNVSTLELGDSALYLCASARLAGGNEQFFGPGTRLTVL.